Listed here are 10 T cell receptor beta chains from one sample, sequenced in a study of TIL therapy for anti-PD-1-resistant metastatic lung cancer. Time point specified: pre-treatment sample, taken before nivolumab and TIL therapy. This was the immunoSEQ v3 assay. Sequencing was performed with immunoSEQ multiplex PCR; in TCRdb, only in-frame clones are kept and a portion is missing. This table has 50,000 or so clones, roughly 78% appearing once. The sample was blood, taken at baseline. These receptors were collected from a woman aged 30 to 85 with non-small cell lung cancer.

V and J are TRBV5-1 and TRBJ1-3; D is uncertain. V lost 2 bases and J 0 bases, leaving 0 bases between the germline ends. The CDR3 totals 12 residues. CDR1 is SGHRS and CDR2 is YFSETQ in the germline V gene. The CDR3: CASSFSGNTIYF. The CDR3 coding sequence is TGCGCCAGCAGCTTCTCTGGAAACACCATATATTTT.

The CDR3 region is CASSAGLAGGPGELFF. The CDR3 DNA reads as TGTGCCAGCAGCGCGGGACTAGCGGGGGGTCCAGGGGAGCTGTTTTTT. V is TRBV11-2 and J is TRBJ2-2, with TRBD2 matching over 15 bases. Germline CDR1 SGHAT, CDR2 FQNNGV. Trimming removed 5 bases from V and 8 bases from J; junction bases left unmatched: 6. The CDR3 consists of 16 residues.

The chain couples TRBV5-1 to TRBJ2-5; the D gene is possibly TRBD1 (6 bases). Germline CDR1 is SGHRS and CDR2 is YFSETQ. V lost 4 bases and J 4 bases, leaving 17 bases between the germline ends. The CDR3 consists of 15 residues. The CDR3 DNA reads TGCGCCAGCAGCGACGGGACATCACGTAGAGAGACCCAGTACTTC. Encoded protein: CASSDGTSRRETQYF.

CDR3 nucleotide sequence: TGCGCCAGCAGCTCCCCCCTTAGCGGAGCTGTAAAAAACGAGCAGTACTTC. Translation gives CASSSPLSGAVKNEQYF. The chain uses TRBV5-1 and TRBJ2-7; D is perhaps TRBD2 (6 bases). Germline loops: CDR1 SGHRS, CDR2 YFSETQ. Trimming cost V 3 bases and J 5 bases, with 24 bases left between them. CDR3 length equals 17 residues.

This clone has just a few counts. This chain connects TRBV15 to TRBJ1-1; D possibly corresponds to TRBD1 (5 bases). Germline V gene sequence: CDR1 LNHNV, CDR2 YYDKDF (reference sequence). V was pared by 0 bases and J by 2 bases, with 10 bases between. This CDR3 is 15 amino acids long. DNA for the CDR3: TGTGCCACCAGCAGAGATCAGGGCCTAAACACTGAAGCTTTCTTT. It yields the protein CATSRDQGLNTEAFF. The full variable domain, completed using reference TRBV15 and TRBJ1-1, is DAMVIQNPRYQVTQFGKPVTLSCSQTLNHNVMYWYQQKSSQAPKLLFHYYDKDFNNEADTPDNFQSRRPNTSFCFLDIRSPGLGDTAMYLCATSRDQGLNTEAFFGQGTRLTVV.

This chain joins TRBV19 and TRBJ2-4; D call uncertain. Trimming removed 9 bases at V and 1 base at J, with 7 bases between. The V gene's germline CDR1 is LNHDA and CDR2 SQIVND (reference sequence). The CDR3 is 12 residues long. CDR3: CASQGAKNIQYF. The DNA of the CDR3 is TGTGCCAGCCAAGGCGCCAAAAACATTCAGTACTTC.

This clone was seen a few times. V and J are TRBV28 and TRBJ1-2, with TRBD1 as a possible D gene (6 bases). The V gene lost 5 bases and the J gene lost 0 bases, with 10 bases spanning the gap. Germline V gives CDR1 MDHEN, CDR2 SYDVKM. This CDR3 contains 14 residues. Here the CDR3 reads CASSRTATNYGYTF. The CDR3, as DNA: TGTGCCAGCAGTAGGACAGCCACTAACTATGGCTACACCTTC.

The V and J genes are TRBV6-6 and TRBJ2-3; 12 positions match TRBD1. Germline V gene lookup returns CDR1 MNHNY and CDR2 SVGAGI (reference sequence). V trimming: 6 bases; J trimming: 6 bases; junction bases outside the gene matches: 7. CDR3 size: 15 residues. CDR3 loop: CASSPRDRGQDTQYF. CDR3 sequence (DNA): TGTGCCAGCAGCCCTAGGGACAGGGGGCAGGATACGCAGTATTTT.

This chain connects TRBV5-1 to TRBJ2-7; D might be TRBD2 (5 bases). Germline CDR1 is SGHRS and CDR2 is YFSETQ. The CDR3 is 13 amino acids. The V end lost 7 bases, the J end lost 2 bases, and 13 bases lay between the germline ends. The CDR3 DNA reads TGCGCCAGCCGCGTCGGGAATACCTACGAGCAGTACTTC. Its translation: CASRVGNTYEQYF.

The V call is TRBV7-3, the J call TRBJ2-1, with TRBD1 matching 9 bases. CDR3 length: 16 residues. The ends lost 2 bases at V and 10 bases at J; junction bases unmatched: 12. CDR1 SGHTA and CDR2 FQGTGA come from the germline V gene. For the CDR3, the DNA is TGTGCCAGCAGCTTATCAGCGGGGACAGGGTTTCGAGAGCAGTTCTTC. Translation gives CASSLSAGTGFREQFF. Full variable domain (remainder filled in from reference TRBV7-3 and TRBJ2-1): GAGVSQTPSNKVTEKGKYVELRCDPISGHTALYWYRQSLGQGPEFLIYFQGTGAADDSGLPNDRFFAVRPEGSVSTLKIQRTERGDSAVYLCASSLSAGTGFREQFFGPGTRLTVL.